A single sample is the source of the 26 T cell receptor beta chains below, sequenced in a study of T cell clonotyping in hematopoietic cell transplantation. The protocol was immunoSEQ multiplex PCR, while the TCRdb copy is restricted to in-frame clones and leaves out a portion. The sample records roughly 44,000 clones, approximately 95% being singletons. Sequenced: peripheral blood mononuclear cells. These receptors came from a man in his thirties or forties in good health. Some clones in this sample may be carry-over from other donors' samples.

This chain joins TRBV10-3 and TRBJ1-2; D not certain. Germline CDR1 ENHRY, CDR2 SYGVKD. V was clipped by 6 bases and J by 5 bases, with 13 bases between them. There are 13 residues in the CDR3. CDR3 protein: CAISDKTAYGYTF. In DNA, the CDR3 is TGTGCCATCAGCGATAAAACAGCGTATGGCTACACCTTC.

This rearrangement joins TRBV30 to TRBJ2-7, with D tentatively TRBD1 (6 bases). The ends were cut back, 3 bases at V and 7 bases at J, with 22 bases in the middle. The length of the CDR3 is 15 residues. Germline V gene sequence: CDR1 GTSNPN, CDR2 SVGIG (reference sequence). CDR3 protein: CAWSTPGQGWGEQYF. CDR3 in DNA: TGTGCCTGGAGCACACCGGGACAAGGCTGGGGGGAGCAGTACTTC.

The CDR3 spells CASSLARGFEAFF. The CDR3 DNA is TGTGCCAGCAGCTTGGCACGGGGGTTTGAAGCTTTCTTT. The chain combines TRBV5-5 with TRBJ1-1; D possibly corresponds to TRBD1 (5 bases). Per the germline V gene, CDR1 is SGHKS and CDR2 is YYEKEE (reference sequence). CDR3 length: 13 amino acids. The V end was cut by 0 bases, the J end by 7 bases, with 10 bases between.

The chain couples TRBV6-4 to TRBJ2-2; 7 nucleotides match TRBD2. Trimming at V came to 5 bases and at J to 2 bases, leaving 8 bases not matched to a gene. Germline CDR1 and CDR2: MRHNA and SNTAGT. This CDR3 region has 16 residues. CDR3 residues: CASSNSSSGNTGELFF. For the CDR3, the DNA is TGTGCCAGCAGTAACAGTTCTAGCGGAAACACCGGGGAGCTGTTTTTT.

Only one count was recorded for this clone. The chain recombines TRBV10-3 with TRBJ2-2; tentative D call: TRBD1 (5 bases). V was pared by 6 bases and J by 8 bases, with 13 bases between. The V gene's germline CDR1 is ENHRY and CDR2 SYGVKD. This CDR3 is built from 13 residues. CDR3 DNA sequence: TGTGCCATCAGAGGCGACAGCAGGGGGGAGCTGTTTTTT. Protein product: CAIRGDSRGELFF.

The chain links TRBV19 to TRBJ1-1; 8 nucleotides align to TRBD1. The V gene's germline CDR1 is LNHDA and CDR2 SQIVND (reference sequence). There are 16 residues in the CDR3. The ends lost 8 bases at V and 1 base at J; junction bases unmatched: 12. The CDR3 region has the DNA TGTGCCAGTCGGAGAGCTCCCGGGACAGGGAACACTGAAGCTTTCTTT. Its protein product is CASRRAPGTGNTEAFF.

This sequence joins TRBV5-8 and TRBJ1-1; D is undetermined. The germline V gene has CDR1 SGHTS and CDR2 YDEGEE. The ends were cut back, 2 bases at V and 3 bases at J, with 8 bases in the middle. This CDR3 is 13 amino acids long. CDR3 amino acids: CASSFNRDTEAFF. In DNA, the CDR3 is TGTGCCAGCAGCTTTAATCGGGACACTGAAGCTTTCTTT.

The V call is TRBV29-1, the J call TRBJ1-4; D gene uncertain. Trimming stripped 5 bases from V and 4 bases from J, with 2 bases between. The CDR3 has 10 amino acids. Looked up from germline, CDR1 is SQVTM and CDR2 is ANQGSEA. The CDR3 sequence is CSVLNEKLFF. The CDR3, as DNA: TGCAGCGTTCTTAATGAAAAACTGTTTTTT.

Concerning this clone itself: A junction end diverges from the germline sequence, so it may reflect a read error. The chain couples TRBV7-7 to TRBJ2-3; TRBD2 agrees at 14 bases. Per germline, CDR1 SSHAT and CDR2 FNYEAQ (reference sequence). CDR3 length: 17 residues. The CDR3, as DNA: TGTGCTAGCAGCCAAGGGGGACTAGCGGGAGCGGCAGATACGCAGTATTTT. Its translation is CASSQGGLAGAADTQYF.

The chain couples TRBV19 to TRBJ2-1; D gene uncertain. Germline CDR1 is LNHDA and CDR2 is SQIVND (reference sequence). The CDR3 runs to 11 residues. Trimming left V 9 bases short and J 2 bases short, with 5 bases between. CDR3 in DNA: TGTGCCAGCTCAACCTACAATGAGCAGTTCTTC. The encoded protein is CASSTYNEQFF.

The chain has TRBV5-1 and TRBJ1-5, with D perhaps TRBD1 (6 bases). From germline, CDR1 is SGHRS and CDR2 YFSETQ. V was trimmed by 3 bases and J by 4 bases, leaving 8 bases between them. This CDR3 region has 13 residues. In DNA, the CDR3 is TGCGCCAGCAGCTACGGACAGAATCAGCCCCAGCATTTT. As protein: CASSYGQNQPQHF. Complete variable domain (other parts from reference TRBV5-1 and TRBJ1-5): KAGVTQTPRYLIKTRGQQVTLSCSPISGHRSVSWYQQTPGQGLQFLFEYFSETQRNKGNFPGRFSGRQFSNSRSEMNVSTLELGDSALYLCASSYGQNQPQHFGDGTRLSIL.

A single count supports this clone. The rearrangement links TRBV6-4 to TRBJ2-6; no definite D call. V lost 4 bases, J lost 0 bases, and 7 bases lay in between. CDR1 and CDR2 (germline): MRHNA, SNTAGT. There are 15 residues in the CDR3. The CDR3 region is CASSVDGSGANVLTF. For the CDR3, the DNA is TGTGCCAGCAGTGTTGACGGCTCTGGGGCCAACGTCCTGACTTTC.

The rearrangement uses TRBV7-9 and TRBJ1-2; D remains unclear. V shed 4 bases and J shed 1 base, with 10 bases lying between them. The CDR3 totals 14 residues. Germline V gene data show CDR1 as SEHNR and CDR2 as FQNEAQ (reference sequence). The DNA of the CDR3 is TGTGCCAGCAGCTCCTCGACGTTTAACTATGGCTACACCTTC. Amino acids: CASSSSTFNYGYTF.

This chain joins TRBV13 and TRBJ1-3; no clear D. Germline assignment: CDR1 PRHDT and CDR2 FYEKMQ (reference sequence). The length of the CDR3 is 16 residues. Trimming cost V 4 bases and J 0 bases, with 13 bases left between them. CDR3 sequence (DNA): TGTGCCAGCAGCTCTGGACCTTCACTCTCTGGAAACACCATATATTTT. Translating it yields CASSSGPSLSGNTIYF.

The V and J genes are TRBV19 and TRBJ2-1, with D possibly matching TRBD1 (6 bases). The CDR3 loop spans 14 amino acids. Germline CDR1 LNHDA, CDR2 SQIVND (reference sequence). Between the trimmed V and J ends, which lost 3 bases and 8 bases, there was a span of 14 bases. The CDR3 spells CASSMGAVLDEQFF. For the CDR3, the DNA is TGTGCCAGTAGTATGGGGGCGGTACTCGATGAGCAGTTCTTC.

The rearrangement links TRBV9 to TRBJ2-4; 8 nucleotides align to TRBD2. CDR1 and CDR2 from the germline V gene are SGDLS and YYNGEE. CDR3 length equals 16 residues. J gave up 9 bases and V 0 bases, and 11 bases lay outside the gene matches. As DNA, the CDR3 is TGTGCCAGCAGCGTAGATGGTAGCGGGATCGGGGGCATTCAGTACTTC. It yields the protein CASSVDGSGIGGIQYF.

The chain joins TRBV7-6 to TRBJ1-1; D not certain. In germline, CDR1 is SGHVS, CDR2 FNYEAQ. Trimming stripped 2 bases from V and 1 base from J, with 5 bases between. The CDR3 runs to 13 residues. The DNA for the CDR3 is TGTGCCAGCAGCTTAAGCGAGAACACTGAAGCTTTCTTT. Encoded protein: CASSLSENTEAFF.

The chain has TRBV4-1 and TRBJ2-5, with a tentative D call TRBD2 (5 bases). V was clipped by 5 bases and J by 3 bases, with 16 bases between them. The germline CDR1 and CDR2 sequences are MGHRA and YSYEKL. The CDR3 has 15 amino acids. In DNA, the CDR3 is TGCGCCAGCAGCTTAGTAGGTAGGCGGGAAGAGACCCAGTACTTC. It codes for CASSLVGRREETQYF.

The chain is built from TRBV30 and TRBJ1-1, with D hard to call. Per germline, CDR1 GTSNPN and CDR2 SVGIG (reference sequence). This CDR3 comprises 12 residues. Trimming took off 0 bases at V and 8 bases at J, with 10 bases between the two ends. Here the CDR3 reads CAWSVPQPEAFF. CDR3 in DNA: TGTGCCTGGAGTGTACCACAGCCAGAAGCTTTCTTT.

The chain employs TRBV7-3 and TRBJ1-6, with TRBD1 matching 12 bases. The CDR3 contains 15 residues. Germline values: CDR1 SGHTA, CDR2 FQGTGA. V lost 5 bases to trimming and J lost 13 bases; unmatched junction nucleotides: 9. CDR3 nucleotides: TGTGCCAGCAGCGTACGATCGGGACAGGGGGCCCCCCTCCACTTT. As protein: CASSVRSGQGAPLHF.

The CDR3 nucleotides are TGTGCCAGTAGTATAGCCCGCCAAGAGACCCAGTACTTC. Its protein product is CASSIARQETQYF. The chain couples TRBV19 to TRBJ2-5; D is unresolved. The CDR3 runs 13 residues. Deletions cut 1 base from V and 1 base from J, with 4 bases between. Looked up from germline, CDR1 is LNHDA and CDR2 is SQIVND (reference sequence).

The rearrangement uses TRBV6-5 and TRBJ2-1, with 12 bases fitting TRBD2. The CDR3 extends over 15 amino acids. J was trimmed by 4 bases and V by 6 bases; bases with no gene match: 4. In germline, CDR1 is MNHEY, CDR2 SVGAGI. The chain's CDR3 is CASRLAGGPYNEQFF. The CDR3 DNA reads as TGTGCCAGCAGGCTAGCGGGAGGGCCTTACAATGAGCAGTTCTTC.

This sequence joins TRBV27 and TRBJ2-1; TRBD2 matches 14 bases. Looked up from germline, CDR1 is MNHEY and CDR2 is SMNVEV (reference sequence). The CDR3 totals 15 residues. V lost 3 bases and J lost 9; bases outside the gene matches: 4. The CDR3, as DNA: TGTGCCAGCAGTTTCGGGACTAGCGGGGGTGGTGAGCAGTTCTTC. Translated: CASSFGTSGGGEQFF.

J is TRBJ2-7 and V is TRBV29-1; D not resolved. The V and J ends lost 6 bases and 3 bases respectively, with 15 bases between them. The CDR3 is made up of 13 amino acids. CDR1 is SQVTM, CDR2 ANQGSEA, per germline. CDR3 nucleotides: TGCAGCGTGGAAACCCTAACACACTACGAGCAGTACTTC. It encodes CSVETLTHYEQYF.

The chain links TRBV27 to TRBJ2-7; 7 positions agree with TRBD2. The CDR3 has 15 residues. Per the germline V gene, CDR1 is MNHEY and CDR2 is SMNVEV (reference sequence). Trimming removed 2 bases from V and 4 bases from J; junction bases left unmatched: 8. CDR3 sequence reads: CASSLRSLAAYEQYF. As DNA, the CDR3 is TGTGCCAGCAGTTTAAGGAGTCTAGCGGCTTACGAGCAGTACTTC.

This clone showed up just once. The gene calls are TRBV5-1 and TRBJ2-7; D gene unclear. Between the trimmed V and J ends, which lost 5 bases and 1 base, there was a span of 4 bases. Germline V gene sequence: CDR1 SGHRS, CDR2 YFSETQ. This CDR3 is built from 11 residues. The CDR3 DNA is TGCGCCAGCAGAGCATCCTACGAGCAGTACTTC. It encodes CASRASYEQYF. The full variable domain, its missing parts supplied by reference TRBV5-1 and TRBJ2-7, is KAGVTQTPRYLIKTRGQQVTLSCSPISGHRSVSWYQQTPGQGLQFLFEYFSETQRNKGNFPGRFSGRQFSNSRSEMNVSTLELGDSALYLCASRASYEQYFGPGTRLTVT.